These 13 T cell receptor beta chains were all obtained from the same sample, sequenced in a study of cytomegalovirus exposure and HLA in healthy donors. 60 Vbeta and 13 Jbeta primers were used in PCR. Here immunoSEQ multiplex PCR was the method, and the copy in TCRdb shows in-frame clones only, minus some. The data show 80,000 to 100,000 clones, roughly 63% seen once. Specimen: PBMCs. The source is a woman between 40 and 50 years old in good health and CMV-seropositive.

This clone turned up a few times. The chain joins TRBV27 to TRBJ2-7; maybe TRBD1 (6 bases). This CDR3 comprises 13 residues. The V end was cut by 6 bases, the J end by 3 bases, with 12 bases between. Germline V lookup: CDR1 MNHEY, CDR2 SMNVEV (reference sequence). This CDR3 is CASSHRDGYEQYF. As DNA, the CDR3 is TGTGCCAGCAGCCACAGGGATGGCTACGAGCAGTACTTC.

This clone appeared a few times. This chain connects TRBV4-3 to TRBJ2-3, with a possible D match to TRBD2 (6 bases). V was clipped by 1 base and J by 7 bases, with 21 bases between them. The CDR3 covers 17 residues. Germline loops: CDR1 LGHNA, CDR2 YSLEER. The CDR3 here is CASSQGIGPSDSNTQYF. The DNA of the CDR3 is TGCGCCAGCAGCCAAGGAATCGGGCCTAGCGATTCGAATACGCAGTATTTT.

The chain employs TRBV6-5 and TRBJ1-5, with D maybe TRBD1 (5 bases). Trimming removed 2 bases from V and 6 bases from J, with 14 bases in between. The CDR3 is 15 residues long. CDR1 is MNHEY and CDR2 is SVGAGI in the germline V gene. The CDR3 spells CASSYGQGISQPQHF. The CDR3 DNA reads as TGTGCCAGCAGTTACGGGCAGGGAATTAGTCAGCCCCAGCATTTT.

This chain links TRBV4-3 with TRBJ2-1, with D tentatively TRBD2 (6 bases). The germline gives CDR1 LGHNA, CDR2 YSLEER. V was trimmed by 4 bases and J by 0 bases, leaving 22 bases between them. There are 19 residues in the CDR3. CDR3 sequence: CASSPRVSGGESSYNEQFF. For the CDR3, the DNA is TGCGCCAGCAGCCCCCGGGTTTCAGGAGGGGAAAGCTCCTACAATGAGCAGTTCTTC.

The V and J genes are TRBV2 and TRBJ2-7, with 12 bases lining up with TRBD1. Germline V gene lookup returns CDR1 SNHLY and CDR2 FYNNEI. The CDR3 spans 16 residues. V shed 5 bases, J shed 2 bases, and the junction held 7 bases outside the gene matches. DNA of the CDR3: TGTGCCAGCAGTTGGGACAGGGGGCGAGATACCTACGAGCAGTACTTC. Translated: CASSWDRGRDTYEQYF.

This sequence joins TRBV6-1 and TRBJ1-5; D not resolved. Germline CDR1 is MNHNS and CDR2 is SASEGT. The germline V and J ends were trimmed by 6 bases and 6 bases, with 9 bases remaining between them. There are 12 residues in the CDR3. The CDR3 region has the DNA TGTGCCAGCAGGAGCCCCACTCAGCCCCAGCATTTT. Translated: CASRSPTQPQHF.

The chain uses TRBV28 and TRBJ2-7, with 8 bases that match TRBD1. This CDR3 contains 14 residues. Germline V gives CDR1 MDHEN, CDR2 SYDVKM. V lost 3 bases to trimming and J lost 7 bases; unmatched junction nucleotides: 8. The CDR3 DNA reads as TGTGCCAGCAGTTTGCAGGGGGCGGTGGGGGAGCAGTACTTC. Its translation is CASSLQGAVGEQYF.

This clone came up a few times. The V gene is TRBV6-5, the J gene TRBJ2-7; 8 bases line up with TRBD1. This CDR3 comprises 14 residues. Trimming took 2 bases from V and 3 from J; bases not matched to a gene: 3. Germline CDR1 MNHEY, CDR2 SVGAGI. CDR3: CASSYDGTGYEQYF. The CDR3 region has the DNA TGTGCCAGCAGTTACGACGGGACAGGCTACGAGCAGTACTTC.

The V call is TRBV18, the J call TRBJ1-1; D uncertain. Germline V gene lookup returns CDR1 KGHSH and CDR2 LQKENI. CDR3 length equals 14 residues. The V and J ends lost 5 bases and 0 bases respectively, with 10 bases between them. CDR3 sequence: CASSLGSVNTEAFF. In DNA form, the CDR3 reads TGTGCCAGCTCATTGGGCTCCGTGAACACTGAAGCTTTCTTT. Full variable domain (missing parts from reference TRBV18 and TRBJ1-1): NAGVMQNPRHLVRRRGQEARLRCSPMKGHSHVYWYRQLPEEGLKFMVYLQKENIIDESGMPKERFSAEFPKEGPSILRIQQVVRGDSAAYFCASSLGSVNTEAFFGQGTRLTVV.

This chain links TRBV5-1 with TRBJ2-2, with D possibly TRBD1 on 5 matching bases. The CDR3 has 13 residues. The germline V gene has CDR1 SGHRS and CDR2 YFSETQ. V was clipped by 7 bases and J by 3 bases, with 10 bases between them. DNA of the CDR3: TGCGCCAGCGGAGAGACAGACACCGGGGAGCTGTTTTTT. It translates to CASGETDTGELFF.

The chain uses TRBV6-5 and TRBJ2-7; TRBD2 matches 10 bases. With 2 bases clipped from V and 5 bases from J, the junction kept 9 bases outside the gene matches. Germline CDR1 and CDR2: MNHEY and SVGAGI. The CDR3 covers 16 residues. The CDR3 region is CASSYRPGLAHDEQYF. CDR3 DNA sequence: TGTGCCAGCAGTTACAGACCGGGACTAGCGCATGACGAGCAGTACTTC.

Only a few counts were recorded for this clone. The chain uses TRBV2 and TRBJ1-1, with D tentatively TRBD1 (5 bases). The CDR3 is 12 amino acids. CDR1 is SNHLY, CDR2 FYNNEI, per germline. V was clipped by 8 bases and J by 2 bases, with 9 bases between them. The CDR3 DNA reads TGTGCCAGCGGCAGGGCCAACACTGAAGCTTTCTTT. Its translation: CASGRANTEAFF.

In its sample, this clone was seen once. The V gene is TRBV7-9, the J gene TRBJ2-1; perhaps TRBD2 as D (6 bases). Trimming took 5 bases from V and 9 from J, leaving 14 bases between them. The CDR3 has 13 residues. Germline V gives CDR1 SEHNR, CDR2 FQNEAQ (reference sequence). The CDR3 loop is CASSHLTRGEQFF. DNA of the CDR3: TGTGCCAGCAGCCACTTGACGCGGGGTGAGCAGTTCTTC.